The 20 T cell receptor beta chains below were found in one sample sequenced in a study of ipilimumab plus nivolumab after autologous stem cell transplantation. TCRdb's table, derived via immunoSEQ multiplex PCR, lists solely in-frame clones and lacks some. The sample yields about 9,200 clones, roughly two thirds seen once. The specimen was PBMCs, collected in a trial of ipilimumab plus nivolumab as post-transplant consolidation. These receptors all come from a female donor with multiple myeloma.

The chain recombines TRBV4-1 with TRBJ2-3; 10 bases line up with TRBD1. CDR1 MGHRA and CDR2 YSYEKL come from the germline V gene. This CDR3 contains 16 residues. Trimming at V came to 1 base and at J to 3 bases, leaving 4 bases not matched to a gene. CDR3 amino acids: CASSQVGTGVTDTQYF. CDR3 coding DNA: TGCGCCAGCAGCCAAGTCGGGACAGGGGTTACAGATACGCAGTATTTT.

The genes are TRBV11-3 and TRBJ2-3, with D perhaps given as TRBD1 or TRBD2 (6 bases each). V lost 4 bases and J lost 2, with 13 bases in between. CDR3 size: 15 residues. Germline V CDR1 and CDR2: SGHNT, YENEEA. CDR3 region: CASSSMGGPTDTQYF. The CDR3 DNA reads TGTGCCAGCAGCTCTATGGGGGGCCCCACAGATACGCAGTATTTT.

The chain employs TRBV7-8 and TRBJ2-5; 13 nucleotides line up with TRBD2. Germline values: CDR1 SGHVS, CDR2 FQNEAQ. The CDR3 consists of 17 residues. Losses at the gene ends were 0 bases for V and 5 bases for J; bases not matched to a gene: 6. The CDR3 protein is CASSLAGLAGVQETQYF. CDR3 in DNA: TGTGCCAGCAGCTTAGCAGGACTAGCGGGAGTGCAGGAGACCCAGTACTTC.

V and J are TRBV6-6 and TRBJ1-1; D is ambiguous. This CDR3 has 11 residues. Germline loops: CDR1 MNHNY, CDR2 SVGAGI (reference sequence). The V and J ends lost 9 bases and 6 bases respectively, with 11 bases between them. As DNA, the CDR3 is TGTGCCAGTAATATCTACCCTGAAGCTTTCTTT. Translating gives CASNIYPEAFF.

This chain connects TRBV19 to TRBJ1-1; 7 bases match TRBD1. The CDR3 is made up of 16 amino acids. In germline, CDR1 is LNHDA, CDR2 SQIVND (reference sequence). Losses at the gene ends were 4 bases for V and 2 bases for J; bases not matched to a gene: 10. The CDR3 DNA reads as TGTGCCAGTAGTACCCGACGACAGGGTTCTAACACTGAAGCTTTCTTT. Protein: CASSTRRQGSNTEAFF.

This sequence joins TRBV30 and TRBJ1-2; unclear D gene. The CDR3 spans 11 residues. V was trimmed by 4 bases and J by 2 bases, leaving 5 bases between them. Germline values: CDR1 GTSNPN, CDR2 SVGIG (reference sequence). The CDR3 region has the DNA TGTGCCTGGACGAACAACTATGGCTACACCTTC. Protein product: CAWTNNYGYTF.

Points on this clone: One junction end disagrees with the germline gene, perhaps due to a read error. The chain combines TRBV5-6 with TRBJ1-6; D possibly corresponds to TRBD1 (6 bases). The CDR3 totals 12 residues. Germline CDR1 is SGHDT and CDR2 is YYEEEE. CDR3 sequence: CASSLARGQNLF. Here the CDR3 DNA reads TGTGCCAGCAGCTTGGCCAGGGGCCAAAACCTCTTT.

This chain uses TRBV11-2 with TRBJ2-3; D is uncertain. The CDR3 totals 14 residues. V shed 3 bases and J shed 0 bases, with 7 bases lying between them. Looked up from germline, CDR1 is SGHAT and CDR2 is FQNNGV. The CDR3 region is CASSFLPSTDTQYF. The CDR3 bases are TGTGCCAGCAGCTTTTTACCTAGCACAGATACGCAGTATTTT.

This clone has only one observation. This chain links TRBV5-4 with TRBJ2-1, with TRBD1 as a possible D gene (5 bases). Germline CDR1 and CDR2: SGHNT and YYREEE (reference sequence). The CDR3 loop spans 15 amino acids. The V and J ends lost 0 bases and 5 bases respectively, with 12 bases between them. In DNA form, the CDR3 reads TGTGCCAGCAGCTTGGCCTTGGGGCCGGACAATGAGCAGTTCTTC. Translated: CASSLALGPDNEQFF. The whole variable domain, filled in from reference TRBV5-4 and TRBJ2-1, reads ETGVTQSPTHLIKTRGQQVTLRCSSQSGHNTVSWYQQALGQGPQFIFQYYREEENGRGNFPPRFSGLQFPNYSSELNVNALELDDSALYLCASSLALGPDNEQFFGPGTRLTVL.

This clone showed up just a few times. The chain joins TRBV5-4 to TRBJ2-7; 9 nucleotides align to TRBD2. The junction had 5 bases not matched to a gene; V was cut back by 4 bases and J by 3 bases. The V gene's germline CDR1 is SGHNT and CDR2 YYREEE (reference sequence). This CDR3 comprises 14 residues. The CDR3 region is CASSSGLAYYEQYF. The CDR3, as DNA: TGTGCCAGCAGCAGTGGACTAGCGTACTACGAGCAGTACTTC.

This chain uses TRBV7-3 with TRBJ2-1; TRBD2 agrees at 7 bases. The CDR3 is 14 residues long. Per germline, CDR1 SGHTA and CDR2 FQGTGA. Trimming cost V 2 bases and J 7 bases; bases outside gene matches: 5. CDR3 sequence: CASSLAGDTNEQFF. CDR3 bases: TGTGCCAGCAGCTTAGCGGGAGATACTAATGAGCAGTTCTTC.

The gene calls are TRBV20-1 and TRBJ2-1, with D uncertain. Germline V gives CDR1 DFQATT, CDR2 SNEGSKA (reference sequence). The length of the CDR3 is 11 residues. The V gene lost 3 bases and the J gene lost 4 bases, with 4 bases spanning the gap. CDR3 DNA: TGCAGTGCTAGCTTTTACAATGAGCAGTTCTTC. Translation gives CSASFYNEQFF.

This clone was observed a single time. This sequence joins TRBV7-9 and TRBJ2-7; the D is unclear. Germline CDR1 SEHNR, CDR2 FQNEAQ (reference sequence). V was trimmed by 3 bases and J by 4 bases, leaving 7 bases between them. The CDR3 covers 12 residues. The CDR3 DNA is TGTGCCAGCAGCTTCGACCTTTACGAGCAGTACTTC. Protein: CASSFDLYEQYF.

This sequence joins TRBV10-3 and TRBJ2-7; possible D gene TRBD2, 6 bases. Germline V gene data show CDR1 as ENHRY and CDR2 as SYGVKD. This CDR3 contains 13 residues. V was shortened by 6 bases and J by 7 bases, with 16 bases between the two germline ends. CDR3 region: CAIRNTPAGEQYF. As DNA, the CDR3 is TGTGCCATCAGGAATACCCCCGCGGGGGAGCAGTACTTC.

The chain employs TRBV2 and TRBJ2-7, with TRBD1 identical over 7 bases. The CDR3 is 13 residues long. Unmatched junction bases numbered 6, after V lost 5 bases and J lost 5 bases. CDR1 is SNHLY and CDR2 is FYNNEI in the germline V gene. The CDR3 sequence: CASSFTTGHEQYF. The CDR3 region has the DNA TGTGCCAGCAGTTTCACGACAGGGCACGAGCAGTACTTC.

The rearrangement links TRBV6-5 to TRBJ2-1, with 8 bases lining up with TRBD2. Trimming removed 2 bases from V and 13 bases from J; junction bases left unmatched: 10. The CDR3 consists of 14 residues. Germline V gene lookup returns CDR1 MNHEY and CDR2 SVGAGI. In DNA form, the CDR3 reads TGTGCCAGCAGTTACGAAGTCCTCGGACTAGCACAGTTCTTC. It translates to CASSYEVLGLAQFF.

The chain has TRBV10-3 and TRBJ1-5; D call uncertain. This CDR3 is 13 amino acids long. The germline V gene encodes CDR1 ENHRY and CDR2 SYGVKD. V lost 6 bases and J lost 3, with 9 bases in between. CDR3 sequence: CAISQLVNQPQHF. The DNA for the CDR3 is TGTGCCATCAGCCAATTGGTCAATCAGCCCCAGCATTTT.

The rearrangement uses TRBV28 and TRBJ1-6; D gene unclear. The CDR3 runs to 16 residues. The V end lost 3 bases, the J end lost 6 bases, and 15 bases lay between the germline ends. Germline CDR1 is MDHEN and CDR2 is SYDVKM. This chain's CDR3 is CASSFDGNPLNSPLHF. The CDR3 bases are TGTGCCAGCAGTTTCGATGGGAACCCGCTTAATTCACCCCTCCACTTT.

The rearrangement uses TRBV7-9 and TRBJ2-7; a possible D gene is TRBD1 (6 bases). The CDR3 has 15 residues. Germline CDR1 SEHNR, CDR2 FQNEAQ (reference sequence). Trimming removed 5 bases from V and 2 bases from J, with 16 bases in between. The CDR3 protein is CASSERDTRPYEQYF. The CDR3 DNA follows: TGTGCCAGCAGCGAACGGGACACCCGACCCTACGAGCAGTACTTC.

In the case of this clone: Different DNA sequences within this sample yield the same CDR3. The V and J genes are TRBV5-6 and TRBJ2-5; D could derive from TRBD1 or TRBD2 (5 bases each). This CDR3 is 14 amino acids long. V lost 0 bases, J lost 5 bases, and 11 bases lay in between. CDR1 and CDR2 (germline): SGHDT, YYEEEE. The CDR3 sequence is CASSLAFREETQYF. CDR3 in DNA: TGTGCCAGCAGCTTGGCTTTCAGGGAGGAGACCCAGTACTTC.